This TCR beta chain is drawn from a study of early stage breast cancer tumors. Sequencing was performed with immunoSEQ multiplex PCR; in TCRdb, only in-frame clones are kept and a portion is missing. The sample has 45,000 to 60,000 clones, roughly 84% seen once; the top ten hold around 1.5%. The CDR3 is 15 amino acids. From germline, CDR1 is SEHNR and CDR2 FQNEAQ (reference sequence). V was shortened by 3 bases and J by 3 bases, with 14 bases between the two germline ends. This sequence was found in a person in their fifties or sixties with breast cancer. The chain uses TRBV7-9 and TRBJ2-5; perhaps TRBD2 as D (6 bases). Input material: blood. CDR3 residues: CASSLGLGGKETQYF. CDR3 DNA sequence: TGTGCCAGCAGCTTGGGTCTCGGCGGGAAAGAGACCCAGTACTTC.